This T cell receptor (beta chain) is drawn from a study of T-cell memory formation after mild COVID-19. The sample holds one count of this clonotype. TCRdb re-called the 5' RACE reads through MiXCR, storing one row per CDR3 protein. This sample carries 200,000 to 250,000 distinct CDR3 sequences, more than 8% of them seen once, and the ten largest clones take around a fifth. The sequence derives from a man aged 18-30 years who had mild COVID-19 (a few samples of this study predate the infection). Cell type and time point are not known. Sequencing used PBMCs or a T cell subset sorted from them (not recorded which).

The CDR3 reads CASSLVPWSGNTIYF. DNA of the CDR3: TGTGCCAGCAGCTTAGTCCCCTGGTCCGGAAACACCATATATTTT. The chain combines TRBV7-2 with TRBJ1-3, with D uncertain. Trimming took 1 base from V and 4 from J, leaving 11 bases between them. The germline V gene has CDR1 SGHTA and CDR2 FQGNSA. This CDR3 is 15 amino acids long.